This T cell receptor (beta chain) came from a study of shared T cell receptors in the human thymus. V gave up 6 bases and J gave up 3 bases, with 9 bases separating them. CDR3 length equals 12 residues. Germline V lookup: CDR1 KGHSH, CDR2 LQKENI. TCRdb's table, derived via immunoSEQ multiplex PCR, lists solely in-frame clones and lacks some. The sample holds about 400,000 clones, around 93% seen once. This sequence joins TRBV18 and TRBJ2-7, with D possibly being TRBD1 or TRBD2 (5 bases each). The receptor was isolated from a human donor. Sequencing was done on a sample of thymocytes. The CDR3 spells CASSGANYEQYF. The CDR3, as DNA: TGTGCCAGCTCCGGGGCAAACTACGAGCAGTACTTC. Full variable domain (rest looked up from reference TRBV18 and TRBJ2-7): NAGVMQNPRHLVRRRGQEARLRCSPMKGHSHVYWYRQLPEEGLKFMVYLQKENIIDESGMPKERFSAEFPKEGPSILRIQQVVRGDSAAYFCASSGANYEQYFGPGTRLTVT.